This TCR beta chain was obtained from a study of T cell changes during pregnancy in multiple sclerosis. TCRdb's copy holds only in-frame clones and misses some; the assay was immunoSEQ multiplex PCR. The repertoire holds roughly 48,000 clones, with about 92% as singletons. The CDR3 contains 14 residues. The V gene's germline CDR1 is MNHEY and CDR2 SVGAGI. The V gene end was trimmed by 5 bases and the J gene end by 3 bases; junction bases not matched to a gene: 4. The input for sequencing was CD4+ T cells from peripheral blood mononuclear cells, taken in the third trimester of pregnancy. The TCR was taken from a female donor with multiple sclerosis, enrolled in a pregnancy study. V is TRBV6-5 and J is TRBJ2-1; 7 bases match TRBD2. CDR3 region: CASSQAGYYNEQFF. CDR3 in DNA: TGTGCCAGCAGTCAAGCGGGGTACTACAATGAGCAGTTCTTC.